This T cell receptor beta chain was sequenced during a study of cutaneous CD30+ T cell lymphoproliferative disorder and hepatitis E (dated by TCRdb to the late 2010s). Receptors were amplified or captured by the immunoSEQ multiplex PCR assay. TCRdb took this table from immuneACCESS and kept in-frame rearrangements with V and J called. Such tables lack part of the clones; where checked against another copy, unresolved V genes explain under half of the gap, and the rest is unexplained. The sample records 7,000 to 9,500 clones, around 70% of which are singletons. The ten largest clones capture about 1.1% of the sample. Reading the germline V gene gives CDR1 SGHDT and CDR2 YYEEEE. Relative to germline, V is missing 4 bases and J is missing 0 bases, with 4 bases of the junction outside any gene match. From its cysteine to its phenylalanine, the CDR3 spans 16 amino acids. Left in the record is the CDR3 DNA by itself, 48 bases read in frame from the first base.

Note on this clone: Its antigen remains undetermined. No quality values exist for individual bases; no much larger clone is one base distant.

The sample was blood. The sequence links TRBV5-6 to TRBJ2-1, with 10 bases in between that match TRBD1. The TCR comes from a human donor with a cutaneous T cell lymphoproliferative disorder associated with hepatitis E virus. The nucleotide sequence reads TGTGCCAGCAGCGCACGACAGGGGGCCTCCTACAATGAGCAGTTCTTC. Translation gives CASSARQGASYNEQFF. Reference TRBV5-6 and TRBJ2-1 genes cover what lies past the CDR3, so the full variable domain is DAGVTQSPTHLIKTRGQQVTLRCSPKSGHDTVSWYQQALGQGPQFIFQYYEEEERQRGNFPDRFSGHQFPNYSSELNVNALLLGDSALYLCASSARQGASYNEQFFGPGTRLTVL.